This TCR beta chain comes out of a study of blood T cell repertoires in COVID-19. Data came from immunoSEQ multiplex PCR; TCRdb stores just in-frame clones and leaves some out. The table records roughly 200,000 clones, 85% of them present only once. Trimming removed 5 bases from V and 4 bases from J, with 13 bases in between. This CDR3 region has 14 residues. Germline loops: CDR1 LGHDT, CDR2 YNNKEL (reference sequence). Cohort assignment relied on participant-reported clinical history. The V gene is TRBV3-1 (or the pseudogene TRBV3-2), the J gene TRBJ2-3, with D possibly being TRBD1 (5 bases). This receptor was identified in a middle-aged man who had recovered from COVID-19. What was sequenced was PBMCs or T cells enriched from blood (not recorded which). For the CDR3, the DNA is TGTGCCAGCAGCTACCGACAGATCTCAGATACGCAGTATTTT. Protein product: CASSYRQISDTQYF.